Many counts were recorded for the clone carrying this T cell receptor beta chain. This entry belongs to a study of T cells in Graves' hyperthyroidism and ophthalmopathy. The source material, RNA transcripts, was used to amplify TCR beta CDR3 regions. HTBI primers were employed in a first-round RT-PCR of the TCR CDR3. TCRdb processed the multiplex PCR reads anew with MiXCR; each CDR3 protein has one entry. The table lists over 350,000 distinct CDR3 sequences, around 15% of them singletons. Trimming left V 5 bases short and J 4 bases short, with 21 bases between. Germline CDR1 reads MDHEN; CDR2 reads SYDVKM. The CDR3 runs to 17 residues.

Input material: blood. The genes are TRBV28 and TRBJ1-5; no clear D. The clonotype originates from a middle-aged man with Graves' ophthalmopathy. The CDR3 spells CASSPEHAPVPNQPQHF. The CDR3, as DNA: TGTGCCAGCAGTCCCGAACATGCTCCAGTCCCAAATCAGCCCCAGCATTTT.